This paragraph covers one TCR beta chain sequence. Its specificity is unknown. The treatment denotes: roughly 20 received Ad26.COV2.S at low or high dose, single or two shots; several received placebo; per-sample allocation not given. Specimen acquisition occurred on day 63 following the initial vaccine or placebo injection. This specimen comes from a study of Ad26.COV2.S vaccination and SARS-CoV-2 variants. Study information: Once or twice, 56 days apart, Ad26.COV2.S was delivered intramuscularly. Study-wide results and limits: Using TCR breadth and depth analyses may have led to underestimated total T cell responses. Vaccinees showed greater spike-specific TCR breadth than placebo recipients.

The CDR3 contains 17 residues. Germline V gene lookup returns CDR1 MNHEY and CDR2 SMNVEV (reference sequence). V shed 5 bases and J 2 bases; nucleotides not matched to a gene: 12. The table came from immunoSEQ multiplex PCR; TCRdb's copy has only in-frame clones and leaves some out. The data hold 500,000 or so clones, with 75% to 90% observed a single time. The chain employs TRBV27 and TRBJ2-7; 10 nucleotides agree with TRBD1. The sample consisted of peripheral blood, taken in a trial of Ad26.COV2.S vaccine versus placebo. The sequence came from a person between 18 and 59 years old who received the Ad26.COV2.S COVID-19 vaccine or a placebo. The CDR3 nucleotides are TGTGCCAGCAGTGAATTGTCGGACAGGGGGTTTCCCTACGAGCAGTACTTC. Its translation: CASSELSDRGFPYEQYF.